Below, one TCR beta chain is given with its context. TCRdb's table, derived via immunoSEQ multiplex PCR, lists solely in-frame clones and lacks some. The table has around 160,000 clones, 65% to 90% seen once; the top ten hold roughly 7.8%. These data belong to a study of blood T cell repertoires in COVID-19. With 1 base removed from V and 0 bases from J, the gap between germline ends came to 16 bases. This CDR3 has 17 residues. The germline CDR1 and CDR2 sequences are KGHSH and LQKENI. The gene calls are TRBV18 and TRBJ2-7; D is possibly TRBD1 (5 bases). The sequence was obtained from a man in his 60s with acute or convalescent COVID-19. Sample: peripheral blood. The CDR3 DNA follows: TGTGCCAGCTCACCACGGGCGCTGGACACCGTCTCCTACGAGCAGTACTTC. Translation gives CASSPRALDTVSYEQYF.